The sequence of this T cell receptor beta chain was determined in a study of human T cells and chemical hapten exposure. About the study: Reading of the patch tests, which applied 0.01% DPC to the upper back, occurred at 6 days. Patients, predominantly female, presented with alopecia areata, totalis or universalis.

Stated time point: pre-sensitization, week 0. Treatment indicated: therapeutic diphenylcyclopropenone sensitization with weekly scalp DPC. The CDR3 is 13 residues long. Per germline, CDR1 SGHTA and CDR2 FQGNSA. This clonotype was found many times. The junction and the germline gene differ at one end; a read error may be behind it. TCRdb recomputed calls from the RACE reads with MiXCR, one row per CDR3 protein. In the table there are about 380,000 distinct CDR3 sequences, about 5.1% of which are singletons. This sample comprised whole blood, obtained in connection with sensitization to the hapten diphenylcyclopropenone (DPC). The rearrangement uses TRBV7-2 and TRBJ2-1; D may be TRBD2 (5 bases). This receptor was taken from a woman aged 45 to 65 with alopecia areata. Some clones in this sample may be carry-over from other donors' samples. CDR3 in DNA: TGTGCCAGCAGCCTGGACTCCCACAATGAGCAGTTCTTC. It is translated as CASSLDSHNEQFF.